These T cell receptor beta chains were read from a single sample in a study of shared clonotypes between healthy human individuals. Profiling relied on immunoSEQ multiplex PCR, and the TCRdb table lists in-frame clones only, not all of them. The sample lists about 470,000 clones; roughly 77% were seen once. Sequences were obtained from PBMCs. Receptors were obtained from a woman aged 40 to 49 in good health. Some clones in this sample may be carry-over from other donors' samples. The CDR3 runs from the conserved cysteine through the conserved F or W. The order of the fields is D gene, V gene, J gene, clone size, CDR3 protein, CDR3 DNA. D genes are given only for firm matches. Clone size is given for some rows only: seen once, a few or many times, or a class if the clone is expanded.

d_call: NA; v_call: TRBV6-5; j_call: TRBJ2-7; clone_size: once; cdr3_aa: CASSSNRFAYEQYF; cdr3_nt: TGTGCCAGCAGTTCGAACAGGTTTGCTTACGAGCAGTACTTC
d_call: NA; v_call: TRBV5-1; j_call: TRBJ2-3; clone_size: NA; cdr3_aa: CASSRGIADTQYF; cdr3_nt: TGCGCCAGCAGCAGAGGGATCGCAGATACGCAGTATTTT
d_call: TRBD2; v_call: TRBV5-1; j_call: TRBJ2-5; clone_size: NA; cdr3_aa: CASSLLAGGPLETQYF; cdr3_nt: TGCGCCAGCAGCTTACTAGCGGGAGGGCCCTTGGAGACCCAGTACTTC
d_call: TRBD2; v_call: TRBV29-1; j_call: TRBJ2-3; clone_size: NA; cdr3_aa: CSVDTSGTPTDTQYF; cdr3_nt: TGCAGCGTCGACACTAGCGGAACCCCCACAGATACGCAGTATTTT
d_call: TRBD2; v_call: TRBV5-1; j_call: TRBJ2-3; clone_size: NA; cdr3_aa: CASSFSGRGRTDTQYF; cdr3_nt: TGCGCCAGCAGCTTTAGCGGGAGAGGGAGGACAGATACGCAGTATTTT
d_call: NA; v_call: TRBV6-5; j_call: TRBJ1-1; clone_size: once; cdr3_aa: CASSSLSYFTEAFF; cdr3_nt: TGTGCCAGCAGTTCCCTAAGTTATTTCACTGAAGCTTTCTTT
d_call: NA; v_call: TRBV10-1; j_call: TRBJ2-5; clone_size: NA; cdr3_aa: CASSRHGGQETQYF; cdr3_nt: TGCGCCAGCAGTAGACACGGCGGCCAAGAGACCCAGTACTTC
d_call: NA; v_call: TRBV7-9; j_call: TRBJ2-3; clone_size: once; cdr3_aa: CASSLGTFDTQYF; cdr3_nt: TGTGCCAGCAGCCTGGGGACCTTTGATACGCAGTATTTT
d_call: TRBD2; v_call: TRBV7-2; j_call: TRBJ2-3; clone_size: NA; cdr3_aa: CASSDARLAASTDTQYF; cdr3_nt: TGTGCCAGCAGCGACGCAAGACTAGCGGCTAGCACAGATACGCAGTATTTT
d_call: TRBD1; v_call: TRBV9; j_call: TRBJ1-5; clone_size: many; cdr3_aa: CASSPGTGANQPQHF; cdr3_nt: TGTGCCAGCAGCCCGGGGACAGGGGCAAATCAGCCCCAGCATTTT
d_call: NA; v_call: TRBV9; j_call: TRBJ2-3; clone_size: once; cdr3_aa: CASSVGGPDTQYF; cdr3_nt: TGTGCCAGCAGCGTAGGGGGGCCAGATACGCAGTATTTT
d_call: NA; v_call: TRBV10-2; j_call: TRBJ2-7; clone_size: NA; cdr3_aa: CASSEWGIYEQYF; cdr3_nt: TGCGCCAGCAGTGAGTGGGGAATCTACGAGCAGTACTTC